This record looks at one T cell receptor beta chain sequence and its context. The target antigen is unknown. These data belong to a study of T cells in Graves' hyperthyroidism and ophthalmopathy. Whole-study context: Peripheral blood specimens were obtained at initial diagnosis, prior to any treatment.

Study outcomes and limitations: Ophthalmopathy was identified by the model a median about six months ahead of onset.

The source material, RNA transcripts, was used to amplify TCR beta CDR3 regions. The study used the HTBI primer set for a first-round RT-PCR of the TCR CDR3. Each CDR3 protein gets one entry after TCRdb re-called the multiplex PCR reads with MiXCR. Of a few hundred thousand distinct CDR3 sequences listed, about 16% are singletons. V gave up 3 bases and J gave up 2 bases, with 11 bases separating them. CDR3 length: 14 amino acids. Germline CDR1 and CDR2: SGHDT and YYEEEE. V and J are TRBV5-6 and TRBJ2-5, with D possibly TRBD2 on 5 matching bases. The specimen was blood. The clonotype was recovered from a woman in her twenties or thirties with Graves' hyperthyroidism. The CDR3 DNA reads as TGTGCCAGCAGCTCTCTAGCCCCGCAAGAGACCCAGTACTTC. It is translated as CASSSLAPQETQYF.